A single T cell receptor (beta chain) is shown here with its context. Its antigen remains undetermined. No much larger clonotype is one base removed from it; base qualities were not supplied. The time point label, read with the paper, signifies: about 28 days (+/-7) after the second vaccine dose. The sample's treatment or condition label, decoded: meningococcal conjugate vaccine given as trial control. Vaccinee samples were obtained from the UK trials COV001 and COV002, which included a single-blind randomized controlled phase 2/3 trial of AZD1222 (ChAdOx1 nCoV-19) in healthy adults. For TCRbeta chain sequencing, PBMC samples from trial participants were taken at day 0 and at day 28 after the second dose. A distance of 4 bases separates the germline ends of V and J, which lose 4 bases and 0 bases respectively. Spanning cysteine to phenylalanine, the CDR3 consists of 14 amino acids. Only CDR3 DNA is held: 42 bases, read in frame from base 1. Sequences SGHDN (CDR1) and FVKESK (CDR2) are obtained from the germline V gene.

The CDR3 regions of human TCRbeta chains were analyzed by immunosequencing. The authors processed their data as follows. TCRs in the repertoires were matched against a reference library of SARS-CoV-2-specific TCRs that had been generated with the MIRA antigen-specificity platform. Breadth meant the fraction of unique TCRs that were SARS-CoV-2-associated, whereas depth meant the fraction of total T cells that were SARS-CoV-2-associated. Using the MIRA data, each spike-specific TCR was mapped to the spike region that the TCR reacts to and placed in a CD4 or CD8 class. Log10-transformed breadth and depth values were compared by one-way ANOVA with Sidak's multiple comparisons tests. The clones in this table, taken by TCRdb from immuneACCESS, are in-frame only. Not every clone is retained; where verified, under half of the shortfall comes from an unresolved V gene, and the cause of the rest is unknown. V, J and clone size reflect that table, while D and trimming were determined from the DNA. This sample has over 70,000 clones in its table, and about 74% of those were observed once. The ten largest make up about 25% of the sample.

This sample is part of a study of T cell responses to AZD1222 COVID-19 vaccine (dated by TCRdb to 2020 to 2023). Study-level background: TCR sequencing was performed for some 250 trial participants, of whom about 200 were given two doses of AZD1222 and around 25 were given two doses of MenACWY control vaccine. Trial participants were enrolled by age into 18-55, 56-69 and 70-plus year subgroups, with roughly 150, 30 and 60 TCR-sequenced participants respectively. General conclusions and limits of the study: No day 14 peak-response samples were available, so repertoires were characterized only after the peak T cell response. After two AZD1222 doses, spike-specific TCR breadth and depth were significantly higher than at day 0 and than in MenACWY recipients. The vaccine-associated CD4 TCRs covered the entire spike protein, and the dominant responses fell in regions 160-218 and 743-854. Conclusions about previously exposed vaccinees are limited, since just five to seven AZD1222 recipients were seropositive for SARS-CoV-2 at baseline. Participants were mostly white British and included more females than males, and it was suggested by the authors that clonal diversity may have been underestimated. Reportedly, almost half of the unique spike-specific TCRs recognized epitopes lying outside the regions that are mutated in the B.1.351 and B.1.1.7 variants. The 56-69-year group was small, and its depth increase did not reach significance, likely because of low power.

The receptor was isolated from an adult who received the MenACWY meningococcal vaccine as a control. Sequencing was performed on peripheral blood, taken 28 days after the second dose of the MenACWY control vaccine. The rearrangement combines TRBV14 with TRBJ2-6; confidence is insufficient to name the D gene. The sequenced DNA: TGTGCCAGCAGCCCCAGCTCTGGGGCCAACGTCCTGACTTTC. Its product reads: CASSPSSGANVLTF.